This paragraph covers one TCR beta chain sequence. Its antigen is currently not known. Base qualities were left out, and no much larger clone turns up one base away. Whole blood was collected in K2EDTA tubes by collaborating institutions according to the institutions' own protocols. For TCRbeta analysis, collaborators shipped samples in one of three forms: frozen whole blood, isolated PBMCs, or DNA extracted from either of those sample types. Relative to germline, V is missing 0 bases and J is missing 4 bases, with 2 bases of the junction outside any gene match. The CDR3 holds 15 amino acids from the cysteine to the phenylalanine. Kept here is only the CDR3 DNA, which spans 45 bases and is read in frame from base 1. The germline V gene gives CDR1 as SGHTA and CDR2 as FQGNSA. TCRbeta CDR3 regions were amplified from genomic DNA by means of the immunoSEQ Assay, a bias-controlled multiplex PCR. The original pipeline was this. The number of nucleated cells in each sample was estimated from the amplification of reference gene primers within the assay. To quantify the absolute abundance of each unique TCRbeta CDR3 rearrangement, sequence reads were collapsed and filtered. For each sample, productive Simpson clonality was calculated by taking the square root of Simpson's diversity index across productive rearrangements. The clones in this table, taken by TCRdb from immuneACCESS, are in-frame only. Not every clone is retained; where verified, under half of the shortfall comes from an unresolved V gene, and the cause of the rest is unknown. V and J calls and clone size are given by that table; D and trimming were obtained from the DNA. Present in this sample are about 15,000 clones, around nine tenths of which were seen just once. The top ten hold 2.4% of the sample.

The sample originates from a study of blood T cell repertoires in COVID-19 (dated by TCRdb to 2020 to 2022). As for the study more broadly: Samples from collaborators originated in the United States, Italy and Spain and spanned both the acute and convalescent phases of COVID-19. The prospective study material was composed of cDNA or gDNA derived from T cells, B-cell-depleted T cells, or PBMCs. Deeply sampled blood TCRbeta repertoires from subjects exposed to, actively infected with, or recovered from COVID-19 were included in the dataset. Where available, HLA class I and class II types were obtained from metadata supplied by the sample provider rather than from assay-based typing. Nearly every sample came with metadata listing a de-identified subject ID, COVID-19 status, age in years and sex. The samples were drawn from two sources: the first 160 participants of the ongoing ImmuneRACE study, and some 1,300 subjects contributed by 6 global collaborators. The repertoires were released in a freely available public database intended as a resource for research on the immune response to SARS-CoV-2.

Overall results and qualifications from the work: The amount of clinical and demographic metadata varied by source and participant and was provided uncurated.

The rearranged chain carries TRBV7-2 and TRBJ1-3; 8 nucleotides in the junction match TRBD1. This clonotype was sampled from a woman aged 70-85 years in a cohort sampled during active or convalescent COVID-19. The sample was peripheral blood. The nucleotide sequence is TGTGCCAGCAGCTTAGCGGGACAGGCGGGAAACACCATATATTTT. It encodes CASSLAGQAGNTIYF.